Listed below are T cell receptor beta chains from one sample, sequenced in a study of T cell responses to AZD1222 COVID-19 vaccine. The protocol was immunoSEQ multiplex PCR, while the TCRdb copy is restricted to in-frame clones and leaves out a portion. The sample carries 130,000 to 150,000 clones, around nine tenths recorded once. Source: peripheral blood, taken on day 0 of AZD1222 vaccination. These receptor sequences come from an adult in good health. CDR3s leave out the opening cysteine and the closing phenylalanine or tryptophan.

v_call	j_call	cdr3_aa
TRBV13	TRBJ2-7	ASSDSYEQY
TRBV9	TRBJ1-2	ASSVGTANYGYT
TRBV9	TRBJ1-1	ASSPAGTMDTEAF
TRBV28	TRBJ1-2	ASSLGAYGYT
TRBV28	TRBJ2-2	ASSLGGGKPGELF
TRBV19	TRBJ1-5	ASTARPGQSQPQH
TRBV3-1/TRBV3-2	TRBJ2-7	ASSLLAGGNYEQY
TRBV5-1	TRBJ2-6	ASRTGASSGANVLT
TRBV9	TRBJ1-2	ASSLTLGGNYGYT
TRBV7-9	TRBJ2-5	ASSPSVGQETQY
TRBV19	TRBJ2-2	ASSIGGYGELF
TRBV28	TRBJ2-7	ASSTRLVAGSSYEQY
TRBV6-5	TRBJ1-1	ASSYQVNTEAF
TRBV28	TRBJ1-1	ASSPGTMNTEAF
TRBV18	TRBJ1-5	ASSPESMGPQH
TRBV5-1	TRBJ1-5	ASSLDGGRGQPQH
TRBV2	TRBJ2-3	ASSGYFSTDTQY
TRBV10-3	TRBJ2-1	AISEPGLQSYNEQF
TRBV28	TRBJ2-7	ASSLAGSRDEQY
TRBV6-2/TRBV6-3	TRBJ2-1	ASSYLDNEQF